The present T cell receptor beta chain was sequenced within a study of regulatory T cells in long-lasting Graves disease. Through Arm-PCR of CDR3 regions and iRepertoire HTBI primers, TCR beta libraries were built. In the study's own analysis: Samples collectively showed 60 to 75 TRBV and approximately 14 TRBJ segments. MiXCR was run by TCRdb on the multiplex PCR reads, yielding one entry per CDR3 protein. The V and J calls were not made by the authors but by TCRdb's processing. The table records under 350,000 distinct CDR3 sequences, 22% of them present only once. Germline CDR1 and CDR2: SNHLY and FYNNEI. The J segment lost 5 bases and the V segment lost 4 bases, leaving 5 bases of the junction unmatched. There are 14 residues in the CDR3. Study observations and caveats: Sharing of public clonotypes was greater in persistent patients (roughly 2,600) than in new patients (around 1,000). TRBV28 was favored in persistent disease, as were TRBJ1-2 and TRBJ2-5.

Described time point: persistent/refractory GD, antithyroid drugs over 5 years with positive TRAb. Preparation of the TCR library used RNA extracted from PBMCs. This clonotype has at least ten counts. Its antigen is still unknown. The clonotype comes from a female donor with Graves disease. The gene calls are TRBV2 and TRBJ2-5; the match to TRBD1 covers 9 bases. The specimen was peripheral blood mononuclear cells (PBMCs), collected when the disease was refractory, from a patient treated with antithyroid drugs. CDR3 bases: TGTGCCAGCAGTGGGGACAGGGCTCTCGAGACCCAGTACTTC. Translated, it gives CASSGDRALETQYF.